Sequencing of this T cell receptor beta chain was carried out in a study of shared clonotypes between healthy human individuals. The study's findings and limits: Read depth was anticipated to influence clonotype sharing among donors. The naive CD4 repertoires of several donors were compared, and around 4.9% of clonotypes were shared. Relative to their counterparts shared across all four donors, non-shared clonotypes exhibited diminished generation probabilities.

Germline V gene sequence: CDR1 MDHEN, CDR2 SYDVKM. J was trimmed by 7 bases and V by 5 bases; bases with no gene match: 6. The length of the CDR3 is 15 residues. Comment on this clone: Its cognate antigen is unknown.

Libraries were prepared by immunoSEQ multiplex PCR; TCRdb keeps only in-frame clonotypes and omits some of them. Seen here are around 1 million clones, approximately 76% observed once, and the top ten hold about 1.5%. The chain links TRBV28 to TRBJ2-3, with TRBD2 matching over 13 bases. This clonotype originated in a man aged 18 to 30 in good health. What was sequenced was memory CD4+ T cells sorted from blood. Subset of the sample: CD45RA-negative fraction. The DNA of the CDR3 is TGTGCCAGCAGTACTAGCGGGGGGGCAGGAAATACGCAGTATTTT. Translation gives CASSTSGGAGNTQYF.